This TCR beta chain appears in the sequencing data of a study of cytomegalovirus exposure and HLA in healthy donors. The V gene lost 8 bases and the J gene lost 4 bases, with 8 bases spanning the gap. This CDR3 comprises 11 residues. Germline V gene sequence: CDR1 MNHEY, CDR2 SVGAGI. This PCR relied on a set of 60 Vbeta primers and 13 Jbeta primers. Sequencing was performed with immunoSEQ multiplex PCR; in TCRdb, only in-frame clones are kept and a portion is missing. The sample has about 120,000 clones; about 74% are singletons. Remarks on this clone: The antigen is undetermined.

Study findings and constraints: Listed as cytomegalovirus-associated were 150 to 200 TCR beta chains.

V usage is TRBV6-5 and J usage is TRBJ1-2; tentative D call: TRBD1 (6 bases). The TCR was taken from a young man in good health and CMV-seronegative. Sequencing was performed on PBMCs. The CDR3 nucleotides read TGTGCCAGCTTGGACAGCTATGGCTACACCTTC. This sequence encodes CASLDSYGYTF.